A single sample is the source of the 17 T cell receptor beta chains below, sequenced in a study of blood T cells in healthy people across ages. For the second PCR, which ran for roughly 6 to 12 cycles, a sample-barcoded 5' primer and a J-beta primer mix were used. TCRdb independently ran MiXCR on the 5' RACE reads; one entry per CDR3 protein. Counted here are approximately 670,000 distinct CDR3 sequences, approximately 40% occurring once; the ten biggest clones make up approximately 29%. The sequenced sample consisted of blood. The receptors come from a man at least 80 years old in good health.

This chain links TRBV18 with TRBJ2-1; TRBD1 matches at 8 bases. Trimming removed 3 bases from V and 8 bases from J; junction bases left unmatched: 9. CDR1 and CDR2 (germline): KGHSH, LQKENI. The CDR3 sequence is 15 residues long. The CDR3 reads CASSPRTGTVDEQFF. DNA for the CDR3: TGTGCCAGCTCACCGAGGACAGGGACGGTGGATGAGCAGTTCTTC.

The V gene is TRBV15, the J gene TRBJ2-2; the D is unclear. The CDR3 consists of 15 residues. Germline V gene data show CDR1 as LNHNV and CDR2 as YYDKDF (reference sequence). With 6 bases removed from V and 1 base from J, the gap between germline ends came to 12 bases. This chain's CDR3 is CATRIGQGNTGELFF. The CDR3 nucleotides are TGTGCCACCAGGATAGGCCAAGGGAACACCGGGGAGCTGTTTTTT.

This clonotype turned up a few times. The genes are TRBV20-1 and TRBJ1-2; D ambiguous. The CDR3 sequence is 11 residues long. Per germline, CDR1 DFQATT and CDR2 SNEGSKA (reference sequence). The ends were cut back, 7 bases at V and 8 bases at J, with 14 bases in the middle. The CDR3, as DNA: TGCAGTGGAGGTAGCCGACGGGGCTACACCTTC. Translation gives CSGGSRRGYTF.

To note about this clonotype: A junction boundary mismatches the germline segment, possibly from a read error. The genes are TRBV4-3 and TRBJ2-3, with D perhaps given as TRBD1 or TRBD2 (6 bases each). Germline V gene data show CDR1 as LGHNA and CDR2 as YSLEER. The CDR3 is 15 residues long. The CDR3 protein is CASSQFGGRTDMQYF. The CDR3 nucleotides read TGCGCCAGCAGCCAATTCGGGGGAAGGACAGATATGCAGTATTTT.

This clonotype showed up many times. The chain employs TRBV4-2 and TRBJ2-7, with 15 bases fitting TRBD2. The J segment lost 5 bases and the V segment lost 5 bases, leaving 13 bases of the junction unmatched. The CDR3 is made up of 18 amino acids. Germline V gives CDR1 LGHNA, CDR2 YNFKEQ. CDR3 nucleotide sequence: TGTGCCAGCAGCGATGTACCCCGGACTAGCGGGAGGGGAAACGAGCAGTACTTC. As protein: CASSDVPRTSGRGNEQYF.

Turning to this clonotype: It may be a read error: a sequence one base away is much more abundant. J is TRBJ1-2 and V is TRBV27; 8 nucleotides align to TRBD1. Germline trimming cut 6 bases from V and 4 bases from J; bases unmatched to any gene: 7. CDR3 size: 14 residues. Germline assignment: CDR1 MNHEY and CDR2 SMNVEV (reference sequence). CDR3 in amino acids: CASRARGLAYGYTF. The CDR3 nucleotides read TGTGCCAGCAGAGCCAGGGGGCTCGCCTATGGCTACACCTTC.

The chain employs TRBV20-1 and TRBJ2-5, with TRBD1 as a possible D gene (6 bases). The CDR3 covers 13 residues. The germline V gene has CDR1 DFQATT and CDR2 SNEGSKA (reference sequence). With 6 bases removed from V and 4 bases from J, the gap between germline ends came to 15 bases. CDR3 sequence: CSATGKSLETQYF. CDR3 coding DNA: TGCAGTGCCACAGGGAAGTCTTTAGAGACCCAGTACTTC.

CDR3 loop: CASSRLAGGFEQYF. CDR3 nucleotides: TGTGCCAGCAGTAGGCTAGCGGGAGGGTTCGAGCAGTACTTC. V usage is TRBV2 and J usage is TRBJ2-7, with 12 nucleotides matching TRBD2. The CDR3 is 14 amino acids. Germline V CDR1 and CDR2: SNHLY, FYNNEI. Trimming at V came to 5 bases and at J to 6 bases, leaving 5 bases not matched to a gene.

The CDR3 protein is CASSLAGQGPDTQYF. DNA for the CDR3: TGTGCCAGCAGCTTAGCCGGACAGGGCCCAGATACGCAGTATTTT. This chain joins TRBV7-2 and TRBJ2-3; 8 nucleotides align to TRBD1. The CDR3 is 15 residues long. Trimming removed 0 bases from V and 4 bases from J; junction bases left unmatched: 3. Germline CDR1 is SGHTA and CDR2 is FQGNSA.

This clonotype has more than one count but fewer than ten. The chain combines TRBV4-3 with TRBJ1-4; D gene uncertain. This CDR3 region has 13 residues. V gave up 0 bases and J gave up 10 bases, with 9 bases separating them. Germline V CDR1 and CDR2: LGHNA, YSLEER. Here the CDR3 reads CASSQDQVGKLFF. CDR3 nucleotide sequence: TGCGCCAGCAGCCAAGATCAAGTGGGAAAACTGTTTTTT.

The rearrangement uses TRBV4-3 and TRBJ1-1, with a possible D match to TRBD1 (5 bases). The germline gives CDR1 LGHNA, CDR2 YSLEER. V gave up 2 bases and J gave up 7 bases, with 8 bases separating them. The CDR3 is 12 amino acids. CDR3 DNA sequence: TGCGCCAGCAGCCAATCGAGGGGTGAAGCTTTCTTT. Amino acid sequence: CASSQSRGEAFF.

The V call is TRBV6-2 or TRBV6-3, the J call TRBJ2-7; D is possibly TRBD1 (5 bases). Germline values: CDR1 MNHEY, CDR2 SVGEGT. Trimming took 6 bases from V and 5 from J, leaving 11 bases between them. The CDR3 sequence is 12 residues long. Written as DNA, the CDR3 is TGTGCCAGCAGCCGGCTAGGGGACGAGCAGTACTTC. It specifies CASSRLGDEQYF.

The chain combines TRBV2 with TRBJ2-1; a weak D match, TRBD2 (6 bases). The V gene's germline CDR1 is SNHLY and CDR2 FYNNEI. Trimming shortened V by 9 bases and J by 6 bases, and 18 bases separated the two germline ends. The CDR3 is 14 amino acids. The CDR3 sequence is CARREVLPFNEQFF. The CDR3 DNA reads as TGTGCCAGAAGGGAGGTACTCCCATTCAATGAGCAGTTCTTC.

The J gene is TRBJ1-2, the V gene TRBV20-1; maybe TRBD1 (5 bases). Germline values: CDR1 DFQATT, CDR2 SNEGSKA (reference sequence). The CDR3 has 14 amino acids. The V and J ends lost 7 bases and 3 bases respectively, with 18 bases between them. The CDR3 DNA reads TGCAGTGGAAAGCAGGGAATCGGGGACTATGGCTACACCTTC. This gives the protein CSGKQGIGDYGYTF.

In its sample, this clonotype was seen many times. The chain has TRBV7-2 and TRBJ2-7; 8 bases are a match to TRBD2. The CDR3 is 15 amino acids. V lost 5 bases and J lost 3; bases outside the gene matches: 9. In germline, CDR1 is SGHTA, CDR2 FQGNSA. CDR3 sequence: CASSVAFAGGYEQYF. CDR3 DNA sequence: TGTGCCAGCAGCGTCGCGTTCGCGGGGGGCTACGAGCAGTACTTC.

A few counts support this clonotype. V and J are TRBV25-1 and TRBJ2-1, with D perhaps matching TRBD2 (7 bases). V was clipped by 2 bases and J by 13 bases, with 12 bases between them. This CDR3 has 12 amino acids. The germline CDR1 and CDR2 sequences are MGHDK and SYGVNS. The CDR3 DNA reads TGTGCCAGCAGTGAAGGGGGCGGGAGACAGTTCTTC. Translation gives CASSEGGGRQFF.

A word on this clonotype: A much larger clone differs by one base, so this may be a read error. The CDR3, as DNA: TGCAGTGCTAGGGCAGGGAAATTAAGCTCCTATAATTCACTCCTCCACTTT. Translated, it gives CSARAGKLSSYNSLLHF. V usage is TRBV20-1 and J usage is TRBJ1-6, with a possible D match to TRBD1 (5 bases). Germline V lookup: CDR1 DFQATT, CDR2 SNEGSKA (reference sequence). The CDR3 totals 17 residues.